The next 10 T cell receptor beta chains were all read from a single sample in a study of cytomegalovirus exposure and HLA in healthy donors. The study ran its PCR with 60 Vbeta and 13 Jbeta primers. Data came from immunoSEQ multiplex PCR; TCRdb stores just in-frame clones and leaves some out. The sample records approximately 120,000 clones, 60% to 85% being singletons. The sequenced sample consisted of PBMCs. These receptors were taken from a man aged 25 to 45 in good health and CMV-seronegative.

The rearrangement joins TRBV6-4 to TRBJ2-6, with 7 bases matching TRBD1. The CDR3 is 19 amino acids. V shed 4 bases, J shed 1 base, and the junction held 13 bases outside the gene matches. CDR1 is MRHNA and CDR2 is SNTAGT in the germline V gene. Written as DNA, the CDR3 is TGTGCCAGCAGTGTCAAACCAACAGGGGATTTTTCTGGGGCCAACGTCCTGACTTTC. It yields the protein CASSVKPTGDFSGANVLTF.

As DNA, the CDR3 is TGTGCCAGCAGCTTACAGGGGGCAGGTAGCAATCAGCCCCAGCATTTT. It yields the protein CASSLQGAGSNQPQHF. V usage is TRBV7-9 and J usage is TRBJ1-5; TRBD1 matches 8 bases. The V gene end was trimmed by 2 bases and the J gene end by 0 bases; junction bases not matched to a gene: 3. Germline CDR1 and CDR2: SEHNR and FQNEAQ (reference sequence). This CDR3 region has 16 residues. The complete variable domain, with remaining parts taken from reference TRBV7-9 and TRBJ1-5, reads DTGVSQNPRHKITKRGQNVTFRCDPISEHNRLYWYRQTLGQGPEFLTYFQNEAQLEKSRLLSDRFSAERPKGSFSTLEIQRTEQGDSAMYLCASSLQGAGSNQPQHFGDGTRLSIL.

The table lists this clone with a few counts. The chain employs TRBV18 and TRBJ2-7, with D possibly TRBD2 on 5 matching bases. The germline gives CDR1 KGHSH, CDR2 LQKENI. CDR3 length: 16 residues. Deletions cut 3 bases from V and 4 bases from J, with 19 bases between. This CDR3 is CASSPSLDTLEYEQYF. The CDR3 bases are TGTGCCAGCTCACCTTCGCTCGACACACTAGAGTACGAGCAGTACTTC.

The chain has TRBV28 and TRBJ1-1, with D possibly matching TRBD1 (5 bases). The CDR3 spans 11 residues. CDR1 MDHEN and CDR2 SYDVKM come from the germline V gene. The V end was cut by 6 bases, the J end by 7 bases, with 9 bases between. The CDR3 nucleotides are TGTGCCAGCAGCCTTACAGGTGAAGCTTTCTTT. It specifies CASSLTGEAFF.

The gene calls are TRBV7-2 and TRBJ1-2; D unclear. Trimming took 5 bases from V and 6 from J, leaving 16 bases between them. This CDR3 comprises 14 residues. Looked up from germline, CDR1 is SGHTA and CDR2 is FQGNSA. CDR3 DNA: TGTGCCAGCAGCCCCCGCGAGAGGCTCAATGGCTACACCTTC. Translated: CASSPRERLNGYTF.

J is TRBJ2-1 and V is TRBV7-9; 13 nucleotides match TRBD2. The germline CDR1 and CDR2 sequences are SEHNR and FQNEAQ (reference sequence). V shed 5 bases, J shed 7 bases, and the junction held 11 bases outside the gene matches. This CDR3 is built from 17 residues. CDR3 sequence: CASSPGGTSGRANEQFF. The CDR3 DNA follows: TGTGCCAGCAGCCCAGGGGGCACTAGCGGGAGGGCAAATGAGCAGTTCTTC.

The chain links TRBV7-6 to TRBJ1-4, with TRBD1 matching 8 bases. Germline V gene lookup returns CDR1 SGHVS and CDR2 FNYEAQ. The CDR3 is 16 amino acids. J lost 5 bases, V lost 5 bases, and 10 bases had no gene match. DNA for the CDR3: TGTGCCAGCAGCGCCCGACCGGGACAGGCGAATGAAAAACTGTTTTTT. Translation gives CASSARPGQANEKLFF.

V is TRBV9 and J is TRBJ2-2, with 13 bases identical to TRBD2. This CDR3 comprises 18 residues. Losses at the gene ends were 3 bases for V and 5 bases for J; bases not matched to a gene: 10. Germline V gene sequence: CDR1 SGDLS, CDR2 YYNGEE. In nucleotides, the CDR3 is TGTGCCAGCAGCGACGGACTAGCGGGGGCTACTGAGACCGGGGAGCTGTTTTTT. Protein product: CASSDGLAGATETGELFF.

This clone has only a few counts. V gene TRBV4-2 combines with J gene TRBJ2-7; 8 nucleotides match TRBD2. Germline CDR1 and CDR2: LGHNA and YNFKEQ. Losses at the gene ends were 4 bases for V and 3 bases for J; bases not matched to a gene: 5. The CDR3 runs 14 residues. The CDR3 sequence is CASSPTGGVYEQYF. CDR3 sequence (DNA): TGTGCCAGCAGCCCCACCGGGGGGGTCTACGAGCAGTACTTC.

The chain joins TRBV10-3 to TRBJ1-3; 9 bases agree with TRBD1. The CDR3 length is 14 residues. The germline V gene has CDR1 ENHRY and CDR2 SYGVKD. J was trimmed by 3 bases and V by 6 bases; bases with no gene match: 3. The CDR3 DNA reads as TGTGCCATCAGGGGACAGGGTAGTGGAAACACCATATATTTT. Its translation is CAIRGQGSGNTIYF.